Presented here are 10 T cell receptor beta chains from one specimen sequenced in a study of blood T cell repertoires in COVID-19. Method: immunoSEQ multiplex PCR; TCRdb's copy keeps in-frame clones and lacks some. The profile covers approximately 70,000 clones, with about three quarters appearing a single time and roughly 36% taken by the ten largest. The source material was peripheral blood. These receptors were collected from a woman in her 70s with acute or convalescent COVID-19.

This clone was seen just once. The rearrangement joins TRBV28 to TRBJ2-7; 7 nucleotides line up with TRBD1. Germline trimming cut 6 bases from V and 2 bases from J; bases unmatched to any gene: 10. The CDR3 runs to 15 residues. Germline lookup yields CDR1 MDHEN and CDR2 SYDVKM. CDR3 amino acids: CASSRRGRITYEQYF. The CDR3 nucleotides are TGTGCCAGCAGCCGTAGGGGGCGTATCACCTACGAGCAGTACTTC.

The chain recombines TRBV5-1 with TRBJ2-7; 9 nucleotides align to TRBD1. The CDR3 is 14 residues long. The germline gives CDR1 SGHRS, CDR2 YFSETQ. V shed 0 bases and J 5 bases; nucleotides not matched to a gene: 3. As DNA, the CDR3 is TGCGCCAGCAGCTTGGCGGACAGGGGAAACGAGCAGTACTTC. It translates to CASSLADRGNEQYF.

V gene TRBV7-3 combines with J gene TRBJ1-2, with D uncertain. Between the trimmed V and J ends, which lost 4 bases and 7 bases, there was a span of 13 bases. The germline V gene has CDR1 SGHTA and CDR2 FQGTGA. This CDR3 comprises 13 residues. CDR3 bases: TGTGCCAGCAGCTCCGACAAGTTCAGTGGCTACACCTTC. This sequence encodes CASSSDKFSGYTF.

The V call is TRBV7-2, the J call TRBJ2-7; D is possibly TRBD1 (6 bases). This CDR3 spans 17 amino acids. Germline loops: CDR1 SGHTA, CDR2 FQGNSA. The ends were cut back, 4 bases at V and 0 bases at J, with 19 bases in the middle. The CDR3 spells CASSSDRGDGLSYEQYF. The CDR3 bases are TGTGCCAGCAGCTCGGACAGAGGCGATGGCCTCTCCTACGAGCAGTACTTC.

The V call is TRBV4-1, the J call TRBJ1-6; D unclear. This CDR3 is 14 amino acids long. From germline, CDR1 is MGHRA and CDR2 YSYEKL. The V and J ends lost 1 base and 7 bases respectively, with 8 bases between them. The CDR3 bases are TGCGCCAGCAGCCAAGGCACAGTAAATTCACCCCTCCACTTT. Translating it yields CASSQGTVNSPLHF.

V and J are TRBV5-4 and TRBJ2-3; the D is unclear. This CDR3 comprises 15 residues. The V and J ends lost 2 bases and 2 bases respectively, with 12 bases between them. The V gene's germline CDR1 is SGHNT and CDR2 YYREEE (reference sequence). CDR3 amino acids: CASSFSREATDTQYF. The CDR3 DNA follows: TGTGCCAGCAGCTTTTCACGAGAGGCCACAGATACGCAGTATTTT. Variable domain in full (rest from reference TRBV5-4 and TRBJ2-3): ETGVTQSPTHLIKTRGQQVTLRCSSQSGHNTVSWYQQALGQGPQFIFQYYREEENGRGNFPPRFSGLQFPNYSSELNVNALELDDSALYLCASSFSREATDTQYFGPGTRLTVL.

The sample holds a few counts of this clone. The V call is TRBV28, the J call TRBJ1-2, with D uncertain. Trimming removed 7 bases from V and 4 bases from J, with 16 bases in between. This CDR3 region has 14 residues. Germline V CDR1 and CDR2: MDHEN, SYDVKM. In DNA form, the CDR3 reads TGTGCCAGCAAGGAGGGCTGGATCGGCTATGGCTACACCTTC. This encodes CASKEGWIGYGYTF.

V gene TRBV6-5 combines with J gene TRBJ1-1; possibly TRBD1 for D (5 bases). In germline, CDR1 is MNHEY, CDR2 SVGAGI. The length of the CDR3 is 12 residues. Trimming took off 5 bases at V and 4 bases at J, with 8 bases between the two ends. CDR3 in DNA: TGTGCCAGCAGTCAGGGTGCCACTGAAGCTTTCTTT. Translation gives CASSQGATEAFF.

The chain couples TRBV19 to TRBJ1-1, with 7 bases identical to TRBD1. Trimming removed 5 bases from V and 6 bases from J; junction bases left unmatched: 6. The CDR3 runs 13 residues. Germline values: CDR1 LNHDA, CDR2 SQIVND (reference sequence). The CDR3 reads CASSVTGHAEAFF. The DNA of the CDR3 is TGTGCCAGTAGTGTGACAGGGCACGCTGAAGCTTTCTTT.

The V call is TRBV7-2, the J call TRBJ2-7, with a weak D call TRBD2 (7 bases). Germline CDR1 is SGHTA and CDR2 is FQGNSA. Trimming pared 3 bases from V and 4 bases from J, leaving 13 bases between. This CDR3 has 14 residues. In DNA, the CDR3 is TGTGCCAGCAGCTTCGGGGGGACACTATACGAGCAGTACTTC. It yields the protein CASSFGGTLYEQYF.